Sequencing of this T cell receptor (beta chain) was carried out in a study of shared clonotypes between healthy human individuals. CDR1 and CDR2 from the germline V gene are MNHEY and SVGAGI. The CDR3 is 15 residues long. V was clipped by 6 bases and J by 1 base, with 13 bases between them. The test was conducted at deep level. Among the unsorted PBMC samples, replicate PCRs used about 310 ng DNA, 25,000 to 30,000 T cell genomes. Libraries were prepared by immunoSEQ multiplex PCR; TCRdb keeps only in-frame clonotypes and omits some of them. The table shows hundreds of thousands of clones, with 77% occurring only once. The donors, healthy adults who were HIV-negative, had experienced no recent acute infections or vaccinations.

This TCR came from a woman between 40 and 55 years old in good health. Some clones in this sample may be carry-over from other donors' samples. J is TRBJ1-5 and V is TRBV6-5, with TRBD1 as a possible D gene (5 bases). Sequenced: PBMCs. The CDR3 here is CASRPSGGSNQPQHF. The DNA of the CDR3 is TGTGCCAGCAGACCCTCGGGGGGAAGCAATCAGCCCCAGCATTTT.